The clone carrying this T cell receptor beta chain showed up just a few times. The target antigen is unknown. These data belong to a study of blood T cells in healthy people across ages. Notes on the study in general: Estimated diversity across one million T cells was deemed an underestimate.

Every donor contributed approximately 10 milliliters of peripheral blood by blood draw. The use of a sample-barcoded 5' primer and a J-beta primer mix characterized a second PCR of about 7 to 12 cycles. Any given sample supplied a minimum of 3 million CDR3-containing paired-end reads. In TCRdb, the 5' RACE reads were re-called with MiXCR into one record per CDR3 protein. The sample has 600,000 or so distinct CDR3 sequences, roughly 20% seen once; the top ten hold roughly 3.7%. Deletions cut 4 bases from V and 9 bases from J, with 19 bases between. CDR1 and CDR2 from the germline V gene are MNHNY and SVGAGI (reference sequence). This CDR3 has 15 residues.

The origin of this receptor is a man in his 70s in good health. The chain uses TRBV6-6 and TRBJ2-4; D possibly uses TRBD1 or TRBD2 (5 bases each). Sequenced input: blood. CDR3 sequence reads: CASSLGTSGGGIQYF. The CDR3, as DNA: TGTGCCAGCAGTTTAGGGACGTCAGGTGGTGGCATTCAGTACTTC.